Each of the 21 T cell receptor beta chains below was sequenced from the same sample in a study of human T cells and chemical hapten exposure. The sample's time point: patch test 2, 6 weeks after DPC sensitization. The treatment here: therapeutic diphenylcyclopropenone sensitization with weekly scalp DPC. TCRdb re-analysed the RACE reads in MiXCR, keeping a single row per CDR3 protein. Counted here are some 57,000 distinct CDR3 sequences, around 9.4% occurring once; the ten biggest clones make up less than 2%. Sequenced here: whole blood, sampled in connection with sensitization to the hapten diphenylcyclopropenone (DPC). The receptors come from a woman aged 45-65 years with alopecia areata. Some clones in this sample may be carry-over from other donors' samples.

The rearrangement joins TRBV3-1 to TRBJ2-1, with 7 bases lining up with TRBD1. J was trimmed by 6 bases and V by 2 bases; bases with no gene match: 4. CDR3 size: 14 residues. CDR1 is LGHDT, CDR2 YNNKEL, per germline (reference sequence). CDR3 amino acids: CASSQFRQGNEQFF. In DNA form, the CDR3 reads TGTGCCAGCAGCCAATTCCGACAGGGCAATGAGCAGTTCTTC.

This clonotype was seen repeatedly, ten times or more. The J gene is TRBJ1-1, the V gene TRBV4-3, with a tentative D call TRBD1 (5 bases). This CDR3 comprises 15 residues. CDR1 and CDR2 (germline): LGHNA, YSLEER. V lost 1 base and J 1 base, leaving 10 bases between the germline ends. CDR3 region: CASSQGGRENTEAFF. CDR3 nucleotides: TGCGCCAGCAGCCAAGGGGGCAGGGAGAACACTGAAGCTTTCTTT.

This clonotype was observed many times. J is TRBJ1-2 and V is TRBV4-3; possible D gene TRBD1, 5 bases. The V end lost 4 bases, the J end lost 0 bases, and 12 bases lay between the germline ends. Germline CDR1 is LGHNA and CDR2 is YSLEER. CDR3 length: 15 amino acids. The CDR3 DNA sequence: TGCGCCAGCAGCCCAGAGACAGTATCTAACTATGGCTACACCTTC. Encoded protein: CASSPETVSNYGYTF.

This clonotype appeared many times. The chain recombines TRBV27 with TRBJ2-2; D uncertain. Trimming removed 6 bases at V and 1 base at J, with 9 bases between. The CDR3 has 14 residues. The V gene's germline CDR1 is MNHEY and CDR2 SMNVEV (reference sequence). The CDR3 spells CASSPGWNTGELFF. In DNA form, the CDR3 reads TGTGCCAGCAGCCCCGGTTGGAACACCGGGGAGCTGTTTTTT.

The rearrangement uses TRBV7-8 and TRBJ2-7; TRBD2 aligns across 13 bases. The V gene end was trimmed by 5 bases and the J gene end by 3 bases; junction bases not matched to a gene: 10. CDR3 length equals 17 residues. The germline gives CDR1 SGHVS, CDR2 FQNEAQ. The CDR3 sequence: CASSPGLAGVVLYEQYF. Here the CDR3 DNA reads TGTGCCAGCAGCCCAGGACTAGCGGGAGTCGTCCTCTACGAGCAGTACTTC.

This clonotype was seen more than once but under ten times. The chain joins TRBV5-5 to TRBJ2-7; D may be TRBD1 (6 bases). Trimming took off 3 bases at V and 1 base at J, with 17 bases between the two ends. CDR3 length: 16 amino acids. Germline V gene sequence: CDR1 SGHKS, CDR2 YYEKEE (reference sequence). The CDR3 sequence: CASSWLSLDRSYEQYF. CDR3 DNA sequence: TGTGCCAGCAGCTGGCTGTCTCTGGACAGATCCTACGAGCAGTACTTC. The entire variable domain, with the rest obtained from reference TRBV5-5 and TRBJ2-7, is as follows: DAGVTQSPTHLIKTRGQQVTLRCSPISGHKSVSWYQQVLGQGPQFIFQYYEKEERGRGNFPDRFSARQFPNYSSELNVNALLLGDSALYLCASSWLSLDRSYEQYFGPGTRLTVT.

This clonotype was seen a few times. The chain links TRBV27 to TRBJ2-3, with 12 bases aligning to TRBD2. Germline values: CDR1 MNHEY, CDR2 SMNVEV (reference sequence). J was trimmed by 2 bases and V by 6 bases; bases with no gene match: 9. The length of the CDR3 is 17 residues. Here the CDR3 DNA reads TGTGCCAGCAGCCGAAGGACTAGCGGGGCACCCACAGATACGCAGTATTTT. Protein: CASSRRTSGAPTDTQYF.

The chain employs TRBV4-3 and TRBJ2-7; maybe TRBD1 (6 bases). Trimming left V 1 base short and J 4 bases short, with 14 bases between. The germline CDR1 and CDR2 sequences are LGHNA and YSLEER. The CDR3 is 15 amino acids. CDR3 amino acids: CASSQALQGPYEQYF. The CDR3 DNA reads as TGCGCCAGCAGCCAAGCCTTACAGGGCCCTTACGAGCAGTACTTC.

The V gene is TRBV6-1, the J gene TRBJ2-5; D is ambiguous. Deletions cut 2 bases from V and 0 bases from J, with 10 bases between. This CDR3 contains 15 residues. Germline V CDR1 and CDR2: MNHNS, SASEGT. CDR3 region: CASSEMAAYQETQYF. The CDR3 coding sequence is TGTGCCAGCAGTGAAATGGCAGCGTACCAAGAGACCCAGTACTTC.

This clonotype was counted at least ten times. The rearrangement links TRBV11-2 to TRBJ1-5; unclear D gene. Trimming left V 4 bases short and J 4 bases short, with 11 bases between. This CDR3 contains 14 residues. CDR1 is SGHAT and CDR2 is FQNNGV in the germline V gene. This CDR3 is CASSSTAANQPQHF. The CDR3 DNA reads as TGTGCCAGCAGCTCGACCGCCGCTAATCAGCCCCAGCATTTT.

This clonotype was seen ten or more times. The CDR3 region has the DNA TGTGCCAGCAGCCAAGAGGGGCGCTACACTGAAGCTTTCTTT. Translated: CASSQEGRYTEAFF. V gene TRBV3-1 combines with J gene TRBJ1-1; D perhaps matches TRBD1 (5 bases). With 0 bases removed from V and 3 bases from J, the gap between germline ends came to 8 bases. In germline, CDR1 is LGHDT, CDR2 YNNKEL (reference sequence). CDR3 length equals 14 residues.

This clonotype came up many times. CDR3 sequence (DNA): TGTGCCAGCGTTTGGGCAGGGGGCGGAGATCAGCCCCAGCATTTT. Protein product: CASVWAGGGDQPQHF. The chain is built from TRBV6-1 and TRBJ1-5, with 8 bases aligning to TRBD1. The trim removed 8 bases at V and 5 bases at J, leaving 11 bases unmatched. The CDR3 totals 15 residues. The germline gives CDR1 MNHNS, CDR2 SASEGT.

There are a few counts of this clonotype. This chain joins TRBV3-1 and TRBJ2-5, with 11 bases aligning to TRBD2. The length of the CDR3 is 17 residues. Per the germline V gene, CDR1 is LGHDT and CDR2 is YNNKEL (reference sequence). J was trimmed by 5 bases and V by 4 bases; bases with no gene match: 12. This CDR3 reads CASSPGVLAGGGETQYF. In DNA form, the CDR3 reads TGTGCCAGCAGCCCCGGGGTCCTAGCGGGAGGAGGGGAGACCCAGTACTTC.

At least ten counts were recorded for this clonotype. This sequence joins TRBV27 and TRBJ1-5; D is uncertain. The CDR3 is 15 amino acids. Germline values: CDR1 MNHEY, CDR2 SMNVEV (reference sequence). V was pared by 2 bases and J by 0 bases, with 8 bases between. CDR3 loop: CASSLGTFSNQPQHF. Written as DNA, the CDR3 is TGTGCCAGCAGTTTAGGAACCTTTAGCAATCAGCCCCAGCATTTT.

In this sample, this clonotype turned up many times. The chain recombines TRBV12-3 or TRBV12-4 with TRBJ1-2; 8 bases line up with TRBD1. The CDR3 is 14 amino acids. Unmatched junction bases numbered 6, after V lost 1 base and J lost 8 bases. CDR3: CASSLGQGRKGYTF. CDR3 sequence (DNA): TGTGCCAGCAGTTTAGGACAGGGGAGGAAGGGCTACACCTTC.

In this sample, this clonotype turned up many times. This chain uses TRBV2 with TRBJ2-6; a weak D match, TRBD2 (5 bases). Deletions cut 5 bases from V and 1 base from J, with 6 bases between. Germline V gene lookup returns CDR1 SNHLY and CDR2 FYNNEI. The CDR3 totals 14 residues. This chain's CDR3 is CASSRTSGANVLTF. The CDR3 region has the DNA TGTGCCAGCAGTCGGACTTCTGGGGCCAACGTCCTGACTTTC.

The DNA of the CDR3 is TGTGCCAGCAGCTCCACCGGGGCGCAGGAGTACTTC. Its protein is CASSSTGAQEYF. The chain joins TRBV5-8 to TRBJ2-5; D may be TRBD1 or TRBD2 (5 bases each). The CDR3 consists of 12 residues. Germline assignment: CDR1 SGHTS and CDR2 YDEGEE. Trimming removed 3 bases at V and 12 bases at J, with 15 bases between. Complete variable domain (other parts from reference TRBV5-8 and TRBJ2-5): EAGVTQSPTHLIKTRGQQATLRCSPISGHTSVYWYQQALGLGLQFLLWYDEGEERNRGNFPPRFSGRQFPNYSSELNVNALELEDSALYLCASSSTGAQEYFGPGTRLLVL.

This clonotype has at least ten counts. The V call is TRBV6-5, the J call TRBJ1-2; no reliable D call. The germline V gene has CDR1 MNHEY and CDR2 SVGAGI. The CDR3 length is 13 residues. Trimming pared 10 bases from V and 3 bases from J, leaving 15 bases between. CDR3 residues: CAIRGGRDYGYTF. The CDR3 nucleotides read TGTGCCATCCGAGGAGGTCGGGACTATGGCTACACCTTC.

The chain employs TRBV5-1 and TRBJ2-7; D is perhaps TRBD2 (5 bases). V lost 2 bases and J 2 bases, leaving 14 bases between the germline ends. CDR3 length equals 15 residues. Germline CDR1 and CDR2: SGHRS and YFSETQ. CDR3 loop: CASSFRAGQAYEQYF. The CDR3 DNA reads TGCGCCAGCAGCTTCCGGGCGGGCCAGGCCTACGAGCAGTACTTC.

This chain connects TRBV5-1 to TRBJ1-1, with 7 bases fitting TRBD1. CDR1 and CDR2 from the germline V gene are SGHRS and YFSETQ. V was clipped by 2 bases and J by 5 bases; unmatched bases: 3. CDR3 size: 13 residues. As DNA, the CDR3 is TGCGCCAGCAGCTTTGGACAGGCGACTGAAGCTTTCTTT. It is translated as CASSFGQATEAFF.

The chain joins TRBV12-3 or TRBV12-4 to TRBJ2-5; 10 bases match TRBD2. The CDR3 covers 16 residues. Trimming removed 5 bases from V and 2 bases from J; junction bases left unmatched: 8. In DNA, the CDR3 is TGTGCCAGCAGTCCGGGACTAGCGTCACCACAAGAGACCCAGTACTTC. Residues: CASSPGLASPQETQYF.